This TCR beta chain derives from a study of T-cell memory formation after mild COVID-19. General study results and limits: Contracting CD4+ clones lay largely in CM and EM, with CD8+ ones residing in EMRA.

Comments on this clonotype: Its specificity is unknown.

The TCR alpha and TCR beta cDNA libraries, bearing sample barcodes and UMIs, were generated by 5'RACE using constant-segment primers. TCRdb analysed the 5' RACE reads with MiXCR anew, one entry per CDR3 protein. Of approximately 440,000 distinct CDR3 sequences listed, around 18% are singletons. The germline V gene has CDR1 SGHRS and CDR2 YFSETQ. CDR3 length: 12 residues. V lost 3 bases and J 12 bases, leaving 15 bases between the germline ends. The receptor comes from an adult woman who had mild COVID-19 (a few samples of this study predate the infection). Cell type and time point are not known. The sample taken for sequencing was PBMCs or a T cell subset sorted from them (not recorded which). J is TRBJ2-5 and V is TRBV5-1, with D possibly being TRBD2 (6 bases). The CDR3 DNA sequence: TGCGCCAGCAGCTGGGGGACTGAGGGGAAGTACTTC. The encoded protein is CASSWGTEGKYF.